These 27 T cell receptor beta chains came from one sample sequenced in a study of T cell responses to AZD1222 COVID-19 vaccine. TCRdb's copy holds only in-frame clones and misses some; the assay was immunoSEQ multiplex PCR. The sample contains around 35,000 clones, 86% of which appear only once. Sample: peripheral blood, taken on day 0 of AZD1222 vaccination. The receptors shown here come from an adult in good health.

This clone has a handful of counts. This chain joins TRBV7-6 and TRBJ1-5; a possible D gene is TRBD1 (6 bases). V was pared by 5 bases and J by 6 bases, with 14 bases between. This CDR3 contains 14 residues. Germline V CDR1 and CDR2: SGHVS, FNYEAQ. In DNA form, the CDR3 reads TGTGCCAGCAGCCTACAGGGTGGAGGTCAGCCCCAGCATTTT. Translated: CASSLQGGGQPQHF. The entire variable domain, with the rest obtained from reference TRBV7-6 and TRBJ1-5, is as follows: GAGVSQSPRYKVTKRGQDVALRCDPISGHVSLYWYRQALGQGPEFLTYFNYEAQQDKSGLPNDRFSAERPEGSISTLTIQRTEQRDSAMYRCASSLQGGGQPQHFGDGTRLSIL.

V is TRBV14 and J is TRBJ1-1, with D tentatively TRBD1 (5 bases). The germline V and J ends were trimmed by 3 bases and 2 bases, with 7 bases remaining between them. In germline, CDR1 is SGHDN, CDR2 FVKESK. The CDR3 contains 13 residues. The CDR3 DNA follows: TGTGCCAGCAGCCAGCAGGGTAACACTGAAGCTTTCTTT. Translation: CASSQQGNTEAFF.

The genes are TRBV19 and TRBJ1-4; D unclear. Germline V lookup: CDR1 LNHDA, CDR2 SQIVND (reference sequence). This CDR3 has 14 residues. Trimming removed 5 bases at V and 0 bases at J, with 7 bases between. CDR3 region: CASSVGSTNEKLFF. The CDR3 DNA reads TGTGCCAGTAGTGTAGGGTCAACTAATGAAAAACTGTTTTTT.

CDR3 sequence reads: CASRDRAIYGYTF. For the CDR3, the DNA is TGTGCCAGCCGGGACAGGGCTATCTATGGCTACACCTTC. J is TRBJ1-2 and V is TRBV6-5; 9 bases map to TRBD1. V lost 8 bases and J lost 4; bases outside the gene matches: 5. CDR1 is MNHEY and CDR2 is SVGAGI in the germline V gene. This CDR3 is 13 amino acids long.

The J gene is TRBJ1-1, the V gene TRBV27, with TRBD1 as a possible D gene (5 bases). Trimming cost V 2 bases and J 3 bases, with 10 bases left between them. This CDR3 is 14 amino acids long. CDR1 and CDR2 from the germline V gene are MNHEY and SMNVEV (reference sequence). The CDR3 DNA follows: TGTGCCAGCAGTTTAGTCGGGGGTTACACTGAAGCTTTCTTT. Protein sequence: CASSLVGGYTEAFF.

The rearrangement links TRBV4-1 to TRBJ2-7; D is uncertain. The CDR3 spans 15 residues. In germline, CDR1 is MGHRA, CDR2 YSYEKL. V gave up 4 bases and J gave up 0 bases, with 13 bases separating them. CDR3 in amino acids: CASSPAAESSYEQYF. CDR3 DNA sequence: TGCGCCAGCAGCCCCGCGGCGGAGAGCTCCTACGAGCAGTACTTC.

V gene TRBV24-1 combines with J gene TRBJ1-6; no definite D call. V was pared by 7 bases and J by 4 bases, with 10 bases between. The CDR3 runs to 14 residues. Germline values: CDR1 KGHDR, CDR2 SFDVKD. The CDR3 DNA sequence: TGTGCCACCAGAGGGAACAGTTATAATTCACCCCTCCACTTT. This codes for CATRGNSYNSPLHF.

The chain carries TRBV19 and TRBJ1-2; no firm D call. V was pared by 2 bases and J by 5 bases, with 6 bases between. The CDR3 loop spans 12 amino acids. The V gene's germline CDR1 is LNHDA and CDR2 SQIVND (reference sequence). The CDR3 reads CASSISPYGYTF. The CDR3 DNA is TGTGCCAGTAGTATATCACCATATGGCTACACCTTC.

This clone turned up a few times. As DNA, the CDR3 is TGTGCCAGCACTGGGACAGGGGGCCTCGAGCAGTACTTC. This gives the protein CASTGTGGLEQYF. V gene TRBV27 combines with J gene TRBJ2-7; the match to TRBD1 covers 12 bases. The junction had 4 bases not matched to a gene; V was cut back by 7 bases and J by 6 bases. Germline V CDR1 and CDR2: MNHEY, SMNVEV (reference sequence). The CDR3 has 13 amino acids.

This rearrangement joins TRBV7-8 to TRBJ1-6; D unclear. The CDR3 has 13 residues. Germline CDR1 and CDR2: SGHVS and FQNEAQ. The V gene lost 5 bases and the J gene lost 7 bases, with 9 bases spanning the gap. The CDR3 spells CASSPIQNSPLHF. The CDR3 coding sequence is TGTGCCAGCAGCCCGATACAAAATTCACCCCTCCACTTT.

The rearrangement links TRBV19 to TRBJ1-6; weak D call: TRBD1 (5 bases). V was clipped by 7 bases and J by 8 bases, with 15 bases between them. The CDR3 extends over 14 amino acids. Germline CDR1 and CDR2: LNHDA and SQIVND (reference sequence). As DNA, the CDR3 is TGTGCCAGTAAGAGGGGCAGGGACGATTCACCCCTCCACTTT. It is translated as CASKRGRDDSPLHF.

The rearrangement uses TRBV19 and TRBJ2-3, with D perhaps TRBD1 (5 bases). V was pared by 3 bases and J by 7 bases, with 17 bases between. CDR1 is LNHDA and CDR2 is SQIVND in the germline V gene (reference sequence). The CDR3 extends over 15 amino acids. CDR3 DNA: TGTGCCAGTAGTATTGGGCAGGGCTCGACCAATACGCAGTATTTT. Its protein product is CASSIGQGSTNTQYF.

The chain couples TRBV11-2 to TRBJ2-1; D is ambiguous. This CDR3 contains 13 residues. Trimming shortened V by 0 bases and J by 9 bases, and 9 bases separated the two germline ends. Germline V CDR1 and CDR2: SGHAT, FQNNGV. DNA of the CDR3: TGTGCCAGCAGCTTAGAGCCTTCAGCTGAGCAGTTCTTC. Its translation: CASSLEPSAEQFF. The full variable domain, with the rest looked up from reference TRBV11-2 and TRBJ2-1, is EAGVAQSPRYKIIEKRQSVAFWCNPISGHATLYWYQQILGQGPKLLIQFQNNGVVDDSQLPKDRFSAERLKGVDSTLKIQPAKLEDSAVYLCASSLEPSAEQFFGPGTRLTVL.

V usage is TRBV5-5 and J usage is TRBJ2-1; a weak D match, TRBD2 (6 bases). The V gene's germline CDR1 is SGHKS and CDR2 YYEKEE (reference sequence). V was shortened by 4 bases and J by 4 bases, with 21 bases between the two germline ends. This CDR3 is built from 17 residues. The CDR3 DNA sequence: TGTGCCAGCAGCGCCTCCGTGCCGGGACTGACGTACAATGAGCAGTTCTTC. Encoded protein: CASSASVPGLTYNEQFF. Full variable domain (outside the CDR3, taken from reference TRBV5-5 and TRBJ2-1): DAGVTQSPTHLIKTRGQQVTLRCSPISGHKSVSWYQQVLGQGPQFIFQYYEKEERGRGNFPDRFSARQFPNYSSELNVNALLLGDSALYLCASSASVPGLTYNEQFFGPGTRLTVL.

V and J are TRBV30 and TRBJ1-5, with a possible D match to TRBD1 (5 bases). V was pared by 5 bases and J by 5 bases, with 10 bases between. Germline CDR1 reads GTSNPN; CDR2 reads SVGIG (reference sequence). This CDR3 comprises 12 residues. Here the CDR3 DNA reads TGTGCCTGGGGGACGAGCTATCAGCCCCAGCATTTT. This gives the protein CAWGTSYQPQHF. Full variable domain (remainder filled in from reference TRBV30 and TRBJ1-5): SQTIHQWPATLVQPVGSPLSLECTVEGTSNPNLYWYRQAAGRGLQLLFYSVGIGQISSEVPQNLSASRPQDRQFILSSKKLLLSDSGFYLCAWGTSYQPQHFGDGTRLSIL.

This sequence joins TRBV7-2 and TRBJ1-2; D remains ambiguous. The germline V gene has CDR1 SGHTA and CDR2 FQGNSA. The V gene lost 1 base and the J gene lost 8 bases, with 17 bases spanning the gap. The CDR3 has 15 residues. CDR3 region: CASSLEGGWKVGYTF. Here the CDR3 DNA reads TGTGCCAGCAGCTTAGAGGGCGGCTGGAAGGTCGGCTACACCTTC.

The V and J genes are TRBV7-3 and TRBJ1-5, with 8 bases aligning to TRBD1. The ends lost 2 bases at V and 6 bases at J; junction bases unmatched: 0. The CDR3 has 13 residues. Germline CDR1 SGHTA, CDR2 FQGTGA. In nucleotides, the CDR3 is TGTGCCAGCAGCTTAGGACAGGGTCAGCCCCAGCATTTT. It translates to CASSLGQGQPQHF.

J is TRBJ2-5 and V is TRBV14; 10 bases match TRBD1. The length of the CDR3 is 19 residues. V was clipped by 0 bases and J by 0 bases; unmatched bases: 10. CDR1 is SGHDN, CDR2 FVKESK, per germline. CDR3 nucleotides: TGTGCCAGCAGCCAAGATCCGGGACAGGGGTTAGGGTACCAAGAGACCCAGTACTTC. Translating gives CASSQDPGQGLGYQETQYF.

This chain joins TRBV6-6 and TRBJ1-3; TRBD1 aligns across 7 bases. This CDR3 is built from 13 residues. V was pared by 6 bases and J by 5 bases, with 4 bases of the junction left unmatched. From germline, CDR1 is MNHNY and CDR2 SVGAGI (reference sequence). CDR3 DNA: TGTGCCAGCAGAGGGACAGATAGAAACACCATATATTTT. This encodes CASRGTDRNTIYF.

The chain combines TRBV7-2 with TRBJ2-7, with D possibly being TRBD1 (5 bases). The germline V gene has CDR1 SGHTA and CDR2 FQGNSA. The CDR3 length is 15 residues. With 5 bases removed from V and 0 bases from J, the gap between germline ends came to 14 bases. CDR3 nucleotide sequence: TGTGCCAGCAGCCCTGAGCTGACAGTCTCCTACGAGCAGTACTTC. Residues: CASSPELTVSYEQYF.

The chain employs TRBV11-2 and TRBJ1-2; D is undetermined. V lost 3 bases and J 8 bases, leaving 10 bases between the germline ends. The CDR3 consists of 12 residues. From germline, CDR1 is SGHAT and CDR2 FQNNGV. CDR3 nucleotides: TGTGCCAGCAGCTTGATCCAGGTCGGCTACACCTTC. It translates to CASSLIQVGYTF.

The chain joins TRBV5-5 to TRBJ1-1; a weak D match, TRBD1 (6 bases). V was clipped by 2 bases and J by 1 base, with 9 bases between them. The CDR3 loop spans 14 amino acids. Germline V CDR1 and CDR2: SGHKS, YYEKEE (reference sequence). CDR3 DNA: TGTGCCAGCAGCTTTCAAGGGGGGAACACTGAAGCTTTCTTT. Its protein is CASSFQGGNTEAFF.

In this sample, this clone turned up a few times. The genes are TRBV19 and TRBJ1-2; 8 nucleotides agree with TRBD1. V gave up 8 bases and J gave up 6 bases; unmatched junction bases: 2. CDR1 LNHDA and CDR2 SQIVND come from the germline V gene (reference sequence). The CDR3 is 11 amino acids. The CDR3 sequence: CASGQGHGYTF. Here the CDR3 DNA reads TGTGCCAGTGGACAGGGCCATGGCTACACCTTC.

V usage is TRBV9 and J usage is TRBJ2-7; 9 positions agree with TRBD1. Unmatched junction bases numbered 2, after V lost 0 bases and J lost 7 bases. This CDR3 comprises 13 residues. Per germline, CDR1 SGDLS and CDR2 YYNGEE. The DNA of the CDR3 is TGTGCCAGCAGCGTAGGGACAGGGGAGGAGCAGTACTTC. Its translation is CASSVGTGEEQYF. Looking up the rest from reference TRBV9 and TRBJ2-7 gives the full variable domain: DSGVTQTPKHLITATGQRVTLRCSPRSGDLSVYWYQQSLDQGLQFLIQYYNGEERAKGNILERFSAQQFPDLHSELNLSSLELGDSALYFCASSVGTGEEQYFGPGTRLTVT.

This chain uses TRBV28 with TRBJ1-3; D not resolved. Germline V gives CDR1 MDHEN, CDR2 SYDVKM. This CDR3 region has 15 residues. The ends were cut back, 0 bases at V and 0 bases at J, with 6 bases in the middle. The CDR3 DNA reads TGTGCCAGCAGTTTATGGCGGAGCTCTGGAAACACCATATATTTT. Protein sequence: CASSLWRSSGNTIYF.

The chain links TRBV6-1 to TRBJ1-2; TRBD1 matches 7 bases. The germline gives CDR1 MNHNS, CDR2 SASEGT. The CDR3 has 14 amino acids. V dropped 1 base and J dropped 4; count of bases not matched to a gene: 3. The DNA of the CDR3 is TGTGCCAGCAGTGAAGGCGCAGGGGGCTATGGCTACACCTTC. This translates into CASSEGAGGYGYTF.

This chain joins TRBV10-1 and TRBJ2-3, with D perhaps assigned TRBD1 or TRBD2 (5 bases each). Per germline, CDR1 WNHNN and CDR2 SYGVQD (reference sequence). The length of the CDR3 is 13 residues. Trimming cost V 4 bases and J 5 bases, with 10 bases left between them. CDR3 bases: TGCGCCAGCAGTGCGGGGCCTGGAGATACGCAGTATTTT. This translates into CASSAGPGDTQYF.